Listed below are T cell receptor beta chains from one sample, sequenced in a study of graft-versus-host responses after intestinal transplantation. Using immunoSEQ multiplex PCR, the repertoire was profiled, and TCRdb retains in-frame clones only, with some absent. This repertoire shows about 47,000 clones, about 95% found once; its top ten account for 1.6%. Material: PBMCs, obtained approximately 350 days after intestinal transplant. Receptors were obtained from a human patient who received an intestinal transplant, so some T cells may come from the graft donor. Each CDR3 is given with its conserved first and last residue. A D gene is named only where the DNA matches it firmly. Part of the rows lack a size; the others show once, few, many or a class for expanded clones.

>-|-|13|TRBJ1-1|TRBV6-5
CASSIRENTEAFF
TGTGCCAGCAGTATAAGGGAGAACACTGAAGCTTTCTTT
>TRBD2|-|16|TRBJ2-3|TRBV5-1
CASSGRGASGVDTQYF
TGCGCCAGCAGCGGACGAGGGGCTAGCGGAGTAGATACGCAGTATTTT
>-|-|16|TRBJ1-4|TRBV6-5
CASSYFRPRGKEKLFF
TGTGCCAGCAGTTACTTCCGACCGAGGGGGAAAGAAAAACTGTTTTTT
>-|-|17|TRBJ2-7|TRBV27
CASSFHRGGGDSYEQYF
TGTGCCAGCAGTTTCCATCGGGGTGGCGGGGACTCCTACGAGCAGTACTTC
>-|-|13|TRBJ2-7|TRBV5-1
CASSSEGAYEQYF
TGCGCCAGCAGCTCGGAGGGGGCCTACGAGCAGTACTTC
>TRBD1|-|16|TRBJ2-5|TRBV5-1
CASSSTRDSYQETQYF
TGCGCCAGCAGCTCAACTCGGGACAGCTACCAAGAGACCCAGTACTTC
>-|-|14|TRBJ2-1|TRBV29-1
CSAMRAVSYNEQFF
TGCAGCGCAATGAGGGCGGTTTCCTACAATGAGCAGTTCTTC
>TRBD1|-|17|TRBJ2-2|TRBV11-2
CASTNPPGDRNTGELFF
TGTGCCAGCACCAACCCCCCTGGGGACAGGAACACCGGGGAGCTGTTTTTT
>TRBD1|-|14|TRBJ2-2|TRBV6-1
CASKGQGNTGELFF
TGTGCCAGCAAAGGACAGGGCAACACCGGGGAGCTGTTTTTT
>TRBD1|-|15|TRBJ1-1|TRBV5-1
CASQPGQGIDTEAFF
TGCGCCAGTCAACCGGGACAGGGGATTGACACTGAAGCTTTCTTT
>-|-|15|TRBJ1-3|TRBV6-1
CASSGWGDSRNTIYF
TGTGCCAGCAGTGGCTGGGGTGATTCAAGAAACACCATATATTTT
>-|-|13|TRBJ2-3|TRBV6-6
CASSSYPTDTQYF
TGTGCCAGCAGTTCGTACCCCACAGATACGCAGTATTTT
>-|few|14|TRBJ1-2|TRBV27
CASGWSGLDYGYTF
TGTGCCAGCGGGTGGTCAGGGCTTGACTATGGCTACACCTTC
>-|-|16|TRBJ1-4|TRBV5-1
CASSLVVSGAREKLFF
TGCGCCAGCAGCTTGGTGGTTTCGGGGGCGAGGGAAAAACTGTTTTTT
>-|-|18|TRBJ2-6|TRBV7-9
CASSFRSTADSGANVLTF
TGTGCCAGCAGCTTTAGATCGACAGCTGACTCTGGGGCCAACGTCCTGACTTTC
>TRBD1|-|14|TRBJ2-7|TRBV10-1
CASSDRDSSYEQYF
TGCGCCAGCAGTGACCGGGACAGCTCCTACGAGCAGTACTTC
>-|once|14|TRBJ2-2|TRBV30
CASPPGPGTGELFF
TGTGCGTCCCCCCCGGGCCCGGGCACCGGGGAGCTGTTTTTT
>TRBD1|-|15|TRBJ2-2|TRBV7-6
CASTTQTGDTGELFF
TGTGCCAGCACCACTCAGACAGGGGACACCGGGGAGCTGTTTTTT
>-|-|14|TRBJ1-1|TRBV7-9
CASTHPIDSNEAFF
TGTGCCAGCACCCATCCTATCGACAGCAATGAAGCTTTCTTT
>TRBD1|-|16|TRBJ2-1|TRBV5-4
CASSPSGTGDHNEQFF
TGTGCCAGCAGCCCCTCCGGGACAGGGGACCACAATGAGCAGTTCTTC
>TRBD2|-|15|TRBJ2-3|TRBV19
CATQSLAGATDTQYF
TGTGCCACCCAGTCCCTAGCGGGGGCCACAGATACGCAGTATTTT
>-|few|14|TRBJ2-5|TRBV19
CASSIGSGRETQYF
TGTGCCAGTAGTATAGGGTCAGGTCGGGAGACCCAGTACTTC
>-|-|17|TRBJ2-1|TRBV21-1
CASSKGTAPPLSYQQFF
TGTGCCAGCAGCAAGGGGACAGCCCCGCCTCTGTCTTATCAGCAGTTCTTC
>-|-|15|TRBJ1-6|TRBV19
CASSIEPGLYSPLHF
TGTGCCAGTAGTATAGAGCCAGGGTTGTATTCACCCCTCCACTTT
>-|once|15|TRBJ2-1|TRBV7-9
CASSFPGARGNEQFF
TGTGCCAGCAGCTTTCCGGGGGCTAGGGGCAATGAGCAGTTCTTC
>TRBD1|-|15|TRBJ1-1|TRBV4-1
CASSQVGQMNTEAFF
TGCGCCAGCAGCCAGGTGGGACAGATGAACACTGAAGCTTTCTTT
>TRBD1|once|14|TRBJ1-1|TRBV6-5
CATRGTASNTEAFF
TGTGCCACGAGAGGGACAGCTTCTAACACTGAAGCTTTCTTT
>TRBD1|-|13|TRBJ2-3|TRBV7-9
CASSQTGADTQYF
TGTGCCAGCAGCCAAACAGGGGCAGATACGCAGTATTTT
>-|once|14|TRBJ1-5|TRBV9
CASSVGGEDQPQHF
TGTGCCAGCAGCGTAGGCGGGGAGGATCAGCCCCAGCATTTT
>-|-|15|TRBJ1-3|TRBV5-4
CASSFIDRPGNTIYF
TGTGCCAGCAGCTTTATTGACAGGCCCGGAAACACCATATATTTT
>-|-|15|TRBJ1-6|TRBV6-9
CASSYGAHYNSPLHF
TGTGCCAGCAGTTATGGGGCCCATTATAATTCACCCCTCCACTTT
>TRBD1|-|14|TRBJ1-5|TRBV6-1
CASSPRQGGEPQHF
TGTGCCAGCAGTCCAAGACAGGGGGGGGAACCCCAGCATTTT
>TRBD1|-|12|TRBJ2-7|TRBV30
CAATGTAYEQYF
TGTGCCGCCACCGGGACAGCCTACGAGCAGTACTTC
>-|-|14|TRBJ2-3|TRBV5-1
CASSLSSSTDTQYF
TGCGCCAGCAGCCTCTCTTCTAGCACAGATACGCAGTATTTT
>-|-|14|TRBJ2-1|TRBV27
CASKTGPRDNEQFF
TGTGCCAGCAAGACGGGTCCGAGGGACAATGAGCAGTTCTTC